One and the same sample provided the 20 T cell receptor beta chains below, sequenced in a study of blood T cell repertoires in COVID-19. Repertoires were generated with immunoSEQ multiplex PCR, while TCRdb's copy carries only in-frame clones and drops some. The data show about 180,000 clones, roughly nine tenths seen once. The sample was peripheral blood. The receptors here all came from a man aged 70 or older with active or convalescent COVID-19.

V gene TRBV5-6 combines with J gene TRBJ2-2; D might be TRBD1 (6 bases). CDR3 size: 16 residues. The germline V gene has CDR1 SGHDT and CDR2 YYEEEE. Trimming took off 3 bases at V and 6 bases at J, with 18 bases between the two ends. The CDR3 DNA reads TGTGCCAGCAGCTACCCGACGGACAGACGGTCCGGGGAGCTGTTTTTT. Encoded protein: CASSYPTDRRSGELFF.

This chain connects TRBV18 to TRBJ2-7, with 11 bases identical to TRBD1. The length of the CDR3 is 16 residues. Germline V CDR1 and CDR2: KGHSH, LQKENI. V shed 6 bases and J 1 base; nucleotides not matched to a gene: 8. CDR3 sequence reads: CASSTRDRGNSYEQYF. DNA for the CDR3: TGTGCCAGCTCTACTCGGGACAGGGGGAATTCCTACGAGCAGTACTTC.

This chain uses TRBV6-2 or TRBV6-3 with TRBJ2-3, with 9 bases aligning to TRBD2. The CDR3 length is 17 residues. Germline lookup yields CDR1 MNHEY and CDR2 SVGEGT. The V gene end was trimmed by 0 bases and the J gene end by 2 bases; junction bases not matched to a gene: 6. The CDR3 DNA sequence: TGTGCCAGCAGTTACTCGAGAAGCGGGGGGTCCACAGATACGCAGTATTTT. Protein product: CASSYSRSGGSTDTQYF.

The rearrangement uses TRBV18 and TRBJ2-1; no clear D. V was clipped by 0 bases and J by 9 bases, with 6 bases between them. There are 12 residues in the CDR3. Germline CDR1 is KGHSH and CDR2 is LQKENI. CDR3 residues: CASSPPLAEQFF. As DNA, the CDR3 is TGTGCCAGCTCACCACCCTTGGCTGAGCAGTTCTTC. The full variable domain, completed using reference TRBV18 and TRBJ2-1, is NAGVMQNPRHLVRRRGQEARLRCSPMKGHSHVYWYRQLPEEGLKFMVYLQKENIIDESGMPKERFSAEFPKEGPSILRIQQVVRGDSAAYFCASSPPLAEQFFGPGTRLTVL.

On this clone: The same CDR3 can be traced to other DNA sequences in this sample. CDR3 sequence reads: CASSLRETQYF. DNA for the CDR3: TGTGCCAGCAGTCTCCGGGAGACCCAGTACTTC. The chain has TRBV28 and TRBJ2-5; no firm D call. V dropped 5 bases and J dropped 5 bases, with 6 bases sitting between them. The length of the CDR3 is 11 residues. Germline CDR1 MDHEN, CDR2 SYDVKM.

The chain carries TRBV7-3 and TRBJ2-1; D is possibly TRBD2 (5 bases). The V end was cut by 2 bases, the J end by 8 bases, with 13 bases between. The CDR3 is 14 amino acids. Germline CDR1 SGHTA, CDR2 FQGTGA. CDR3 protein: CASSLSRGSDEQFF. The CDR3 region has the DNA TGTGCCAGCAGCTTATCGCGAGGGTCTGATGAGCAGTTCTTC.

The rearrangement uses TRBV10-3 and TRBJ1-1, with D perhaps matching TRBD1 (5 bases). V gave up 6 bases and J gave up 1 base, with 9 bases separating them. The CDR3 is made up of 13 amino acids. Germline CDR1 reads ENHRY; CDR2 reads SYGVKD. The CDR3, as DNA: TGTGCCATCAGAGCGCAGGGGAACACTGAAGCTTTCTTT. Its protein is CAIRAQGNTEAFF.

This clone was counted once. This chain links TRBV30 with TRBJ2-2; no reliable D call. The V gene lost 4 bases and the J gene lost 0 bases, with 12 bases spanning the gap. The CDR3 extends over 15 amino acids. CDR1 GTSNPN and CDR2 SVGIG come from the germline V gene (reference sequence). CDR3 DNA: TGTGCCTGGAAAGGAGTTTCGGCGAACACCGGGGAGCTGTTTTTT. Translation gives CAWKGVSANTGELFF.

For the CDR3, the DNA is TGTGCCAGCAGCTTAGTTCAGGGTGGGTACGAGCAGTACTTC. Protein product: CASSLVQGGYEQYF. J is TRBJ2-7 and V is TRBV11-2; D may be TRBD1 (5 bases). Germline V gene lookup returns CDR1 SGHAT and CDR2 FQNNGV. V shed 1 base and J shed 4 bases, with 11 bases lying between them. The CDR3 loop spans 14 amino acids. The full variable domain, its missing parts supplied by reference TRBV11-2 and TRBJ2-7, is EAGVAQSPRYKIIEKRQSVAFWCNPISGHATLYWYQQILGQGPKLLIQFQNNGVVDDSQLPKDRFSAERLKGVDSTLKIQPAKLEDSAVYLCASSLVQGGYEQYFGPGTRLTVT.

This CDR3 is CASSLLGGEGYNEQFF. CDR3 nucleotide sequence: TGTGCCAGCAGCTTGCTCGGGGGTGAGGGCTACAATGAGCAGTTCTTC. The J gene is TRBJ2-1, the V gene TRBV5-6; the D gene is possibly TRBD2 (6 bases). Germline-derived CDR1 and CDR2 are SGHDT and YYEEEE. The V end was cut by 1 base, the J end by 3 bases, with 14 bases between. The CDR3 is 16 amino acids. Combining the CDR3 with reference TRBV5-6 and TRBJ2-1 gives the whole variable domain DAGVTQSPTHLIKTRGQQVTLRCSPKSGHDTVSWYQQALGQGPQFIFQYYEEEERQRGNFPDRFSGHQFPNYSSELNVNALLLGDSALYLCASSLLGGEGYNEQFFGPGTRLTVL.

This clone was seen many times. Other nucleotide sequences from this sample produce the same CDR3. The chain carries TRBV27 and TRBJ1-2; D gene uncertain. The CDR3 runs to 13 residues. V lost 2 bases and J 1 base, leaving 5 bases between the germline ends. Germline values: CDR1 MNHEY, CDR2 SMNVEV (reference sequence). CDR3 amino acids: CASSLRDNYGYTF. The CDR3 DNA reads as TGTGCCAGCAGTTTACGGGATAACTATGGCTACACCTTC.

This chain uses TRBV6-5 with TRBJ2-7; a possible D gene is TRBD1 (5 bases). This CDR3 spans 15 amino acids. Trimming took 4 bases from V and 6 from J, leaving 19 bases between them. Per germline, CDR1 MNHEY and CDR2 SVGAGI. CDR3 DNA: TGTGCCAGCAGTTTTAACTCCGACAGATCGGGCGAGCAGTACTTC. Translating it yields CASSFNSDRSGEQYF.

The chain uses TRBV7-9 and TRBJ1-1; 10 bases are a match to TRBD1. Germline V CDR1 and CDR2: SEHNR, FQNEAQ (reference sequence). The CDR3 sequence is 14 residues long. V gave up 5 bases and J gave up 5 bases; unmatched junction bases: 5. In nucleotides, the CDR3 is TGTGCCAGCAGCCAGGAGGGACAGGGGACTGAAGCTTTCTTT. This codes for CASSQEGQGTEAFF.

This clone was seen a handful of times. The chain uses TRBV25-1 and TRBJ1-5, with D hard to call. Trimming took 4 bases from V and 5 from J, leaving 9 bases between them. There are 13 residues in the CDR3. The germline V gene encodes CDR1 MGHDK and CDR2 SYGVNS. The CDR3 coding sequence is TGTGCCAGCAGTGTGAGTCAGGATCAGCCCCAGCATTTT. Encoded protein: CASSVSQDQPQHF.

The chain employs TRBV19 and TRBJ1-2; the match to TRBD1 covers 9 bases. The V and J ends lost 6 bases and 3 bases, in that order; junction bases with no gene match: 2. There are 13 residues in the CDR3. Germline V gives CDR1 LNHDA, CDR2 SQIVND (reference sequence). The DNA of the CDR3 is TGTGCCAGTAGCTGGACAGGGGACTATGGCTACACCTTC. Protein product: CASSWTGDYGYTF.

The chain recombines TRBV5-1 with TRBJ2-1; 10 nucleotides match TRBD2. This CDR3 contains 16 residues. Germline CDR1 SGHRS, CDR2 YFSETQ. The ends lost 7 bases at V and 9 bases at J; junction bases unmatched: 16. The CDR3 here is CASADVLAGELGEQFF. The CDR3, as DNA: TGCGCCAGCGCTGATGTCCTAGCGGGAGAATTGGGTGAGCAGTTCTTC.

V and J are TRBV29-1 and TRBJ1-1, with D possibly being TRBD1 (6 bases). Deletions cut 2 bases from V and 2 bases from J, with 12 bases between. CDR1 is SQVTM and CDR2 is ANQGSEA in the germline V gene. The CDR3 spans 14 residues. CDR3 residues: CSVESRQVNTEAFF. The CDR3 nucleotides read TGCAGCGTTGAATCACGACAGGTTAACACTGAAGCTTTCTTT.

The genes are TRBV6-2 or TRBV6-3 and TRBJ1-1, with 8 bases that match TRBD1. CDR3 length equals 17 residues. Germline CDR1 and CDR2: MNHEY and SVGEGT. Germline trimming cut 4 bases from V and 2 bases from J; bases unmatched to any gene: 12. The DNA of the CDR3 is TGTGCCAGCAGTTTCTCGGCCAGGGGGCTGGCCAACACTGAAGCTTTCTTT. Amino acids: CASSFSARGLANTEAFF.

This chain's CDR3 is CASSTSGSGYEQYF. CDR3 nucleotide sequence: TGTGCCAGCAGCACTAGCGGGAGTGGCTACGAGCAGTACTTC. The chain has TRBV6-5 and TRBJ2-7; 11 nucleotides agree with TRBD2. The CDR3 sequence is 14 residues long. Germline V lookup: CDR1 MNHEY, CDR2 SVGAGI. The junction had 4 bases not matched to a gene; V was cut back by 6 bases and J by 3 bases.

V is TRBV3-1 (or the pseudogene TRBV3-2) and J is TRBJ2-2; 8 bases align to TRBD1. The junction had 8 bases not matched to a gene; V was cut back by 4 bases and J by 7 bases. The CDR3 length is 15 residues. Per the germline V gene, CDR1 is LGHDT and CDR2 is YNNKEL (reference sequence). The CDR3 protein is CASSLLTGEYGELFF. CDR3 sequence (DNA): TGTGCCAGCAGCCTCCTGACAGGGGAATACGGGGAGCTGTTTTTT.